This T cell receptor beta chain comes out of a study of blood T cell repertoires in COVID-19. Sequencing was performed with immunoSEQ multiplex PCR; in TCRdb, only in-frame clones are kept and a portion is missing. The sample has some 190,000 clones; roughly 76% are singletons. Looked up from germline, CDR1 is MGHDK and CDR2 is SYGVNS. V gave up 6 bases and J gave up 10 bases, with 10 bases separating them. This CDR3 region has 11 residues. The sequence was obtained from a woman aged 40 to 49 with COVID-19, enrolled during active disease. Sequenced input: peripheral blood. V gene TRBV25-1 combines with J gene TRBJ2-1; D gene unclear. The CDR3 DNA follows: TGTGCCAGCAGGCAGGCCGAAGAGCAGTTCTTC. It encodes CASRQAEEQFF.